These 5 T cell receptor beta chains were sequenced from one sample in a study of T cells in Graves' hyperthyroidism and ophthalmopathy. TCR beta CDR3 regions were amplified from RNA transcripts. The HTBI primer set was used in a first-round RT-PCR of the TCR CDR3. TCRdb analysed the multiplex PCR reads with MiXCR anew, one entry per CDR3 protein. The sample shows 300,000 to 400,000 distinct CDR3 sequences, approximately 13% of them seen only once. Sequenced input: blood. All receptors come from a woman aged 18-29 years with Graves' hyperthyroidism.

The DNA of the CDR3 is TGTGCCACCAGCAGAGAGGTGCTCACAGATACGCAGTATTTT. Amino acids: CATSREVLTDTQYF. The chain has TRBV15 and TRBJ2-3; D unresolved. Germline-derived CDR1 and CDR2 are LNHNV and YYDKDF (reference sequence). V was pared by 0 bases and J by 2 bases, with 6 bases between. CDR3 length equals 14 residues.

V gene TRBV20-1 combines with J gene TRBJ2-3, with 11 bases aligning to TRBD2. V shed 3 bases, J shed 0 bases, and the junction held 8 bases outside the gene matches. From germline, CDR1 is DFQATT and CDR2 SNEGSKA (reference sequence). This CDR3 region has 17 residues. CDR3 protein: CSARPGLAEPSTDTQYF. The CDR3 nucleotides are TGCAGTGCTAGGCCGGGACTAGCGGAACCTAGCACAGATACGCAGTATTTT.

This clonotype occurred many times. J is TRBJ2-6 and V is TRBV6-2 or TRBV6-3, with D perhaps TRBD1 (5 bases). V was pared by 6 bases and J by 0 bases, with 21 bases between. Germline-derived CDR1 and CDR2 are MNHEY and SVGEGT. This CDR3 is built from 19 residues. The DNA for the CDR3 is TGTGCCAGCAGCTCAGCCCTGGGCAGGGCCAACTCTGGGGCCAACGTCCTGACTTTC. Encoded protein: CASSSALGRANSGANVLTF.

The rearrangement joins TRBV20-1 to TRBJ2-1; TRBD2 matches at 9 bases. Germline CDR1 is DFQATT and CDR2 is SNEGSKA (reference sequence). V shed 6 bases and J 4 bases; nucleotides not matched to a gene: 16. The CDR3 is 17 amino acids. The CDR3 sequence is CSAQLRGLAGPYNEQFF. In DNA form, the CDR3 reads TGCAGTGCCCAGCTTAGGGGGCTAGCGGGGCCATACAATGAGCAGTTCTTC.

This clonotype was observed many times. The chain is built from TRBV9 and TRBJ2-2; 7 bases are shared with TRBD1. The germline V gene has CDR1 SGDLS and CDR2 YYNGEE. The CDR3 is 16 amino acids. The ends lost 3 bases at V and 5 bases at J; junction bases unmatched: 10. CDR3: CASSGSPDRATGELFF. The CDR3 DNA follows: TGTGCCAGCAGCGGCTCACCAGACAGGGCGACCGGGGAGCTGTTTTTT.